These 5 T cell receptor beta chains came from one sample sequenced in a study of identical twins. One entry per CDR3 protein results from TCRdb running MiXCR on the 5' RACE reads. The table lists some 900,000 distinct CDR3 sequences, 10% to 15% of them singletons. This sample also appeared in a second study, on yellow fever vaccine responses in identical twins.

Sequencing was done on a sample of PBMCs. The receptors here all came from a woman between 18 and 29 years old in good health.

This clonotype was seen a handful of times. The rearrangement joins TRBV20-1 to TRBJ2-2, with 8 positions matching TRBD2. With V trimmed by 0 bases and J by 5 bases, 8 bases remained unmatched. The CDR3 loop spans 16 amino acids. Germline CDR1 and CDR2: DFQATT and SNEGSKA (reference sequence). The CDR3 region has the DNA TGCAGTGCTAGAGATTGGGATGCGGGGGGAACCGGGGAGCTGTTTTTT. Amino acid sequence: CSARDWDAGGTGELFF.

V gene TRBV20-1 combines with J gene TRBJ2-3, with D perhaps given as TRBD1 or TRBD2 (5 bases each). Germline values: CDR1 DFQATT, CDR2 SNEGSKA (reference sequence). The CDR3 runs 13 residues. The CDR3 DNA reads as TGCTCGCGCCGGGACGGCAACACAGATACGCAGTATTTT. It encodes CSRRDGNTDTQYF.

This clonotype came up a few times. The chain recombines TRBV24-1 with TRBJ2-2; tentative D call: TRBD2 (6 bases). V gave up 5 bases and J gave up 4 bases, with 13 bases separating them. Germline V gene data show CDR1 as KGHDR and CDR2 as SFDVKD. The CDR3 extends over 15 amino acids. For the CDR3, the DNA is TGTGCCACCAGTGCTTACGAAGCGGGCACCGGGGAGCTGTTTTTT. It specifies CATSAYEAGTGELFF.

This rearrangement joins TRBV6-1 to TRBJ1-2; 7 nucleotides line up with TRBD1. The V gene's germline CDR1 is MNHNS and CDR2 SASEGT. CDR3 size: 15 residues. V dropped 5 bases and J dropped 4; count of bases not matched to a gene: 10. CDR3 residues: CASSTKKGGGYGYTF. The CDR3 nucleotides are TGTGCCAGCAGTACCAAAAAAGGGGGCGGCTATGGCTACACCTTC.

This clonotype was seen only once. The rearrangement joins TRBV2 to TRBJ1-5; the D is unclear. V was shortened by 1 base and J by 6 bases, with 4 bases between the two germline ends. CDR1 is SNHLY and CDR2 is FYNNEI in the germline V gene. This CDR3 spans 12 amino acids. CDR3 residues: CASSEEAQPQHF. In nucleotides, the CDR3 is TGTGCCAGCAGTGAAGAGGCTCAGCCCCAGCATTTT. Based on the CDR3 plus reference TRBV2 and TRBJ1-5, the full variable domain is EPEVTQTPSHQVTQMGQEVILRCVPISNHLYFYWYRQILGQKVEFLVSFYNNEISEKSEIFDDQFSVERPDGSNFTLKIRSTKLEDSAMYFCASSEEAQPQHFGDGTRLSIL.